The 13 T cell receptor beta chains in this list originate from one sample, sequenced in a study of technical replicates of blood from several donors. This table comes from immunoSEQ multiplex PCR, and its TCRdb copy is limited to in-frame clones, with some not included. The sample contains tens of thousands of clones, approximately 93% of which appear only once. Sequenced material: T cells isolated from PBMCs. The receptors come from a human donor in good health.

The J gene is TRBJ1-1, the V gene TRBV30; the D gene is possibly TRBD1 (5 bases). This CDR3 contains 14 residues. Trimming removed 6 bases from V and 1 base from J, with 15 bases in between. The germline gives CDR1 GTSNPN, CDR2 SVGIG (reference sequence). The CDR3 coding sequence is TGTGCCTGTCTGGAGGGACTCACGAACACTGAAGCTTTCTTT. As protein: CACLEGLTNTEAFF. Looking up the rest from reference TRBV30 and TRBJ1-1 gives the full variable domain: SQTIHQWPATLVQPVGSPLSLECTVEGTSNPNLYWYRQAAGRGLQLLFYSVGIGQISSEVPQNLSASRPQDRQFILSSKKLLLSDSGFYLCACLEGLTNTEAFFGQGTRLTVV.

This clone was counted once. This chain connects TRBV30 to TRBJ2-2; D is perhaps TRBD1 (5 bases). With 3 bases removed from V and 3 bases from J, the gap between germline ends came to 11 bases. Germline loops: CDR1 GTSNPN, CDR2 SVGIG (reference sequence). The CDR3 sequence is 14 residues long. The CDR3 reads CAWRALGDTGELFF. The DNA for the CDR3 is TGTGCCTGGAGAGCTCTAGGGGACACCGGGGAGCTGTTTTTT.

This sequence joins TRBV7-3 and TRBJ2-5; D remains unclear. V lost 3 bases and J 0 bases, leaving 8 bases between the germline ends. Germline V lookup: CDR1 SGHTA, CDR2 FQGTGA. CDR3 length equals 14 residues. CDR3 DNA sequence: TGTGCCAGCAGCTTGCGAATGTACCAAGAGACCCAGTACTTC. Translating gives CASSLRMYQETQYF.

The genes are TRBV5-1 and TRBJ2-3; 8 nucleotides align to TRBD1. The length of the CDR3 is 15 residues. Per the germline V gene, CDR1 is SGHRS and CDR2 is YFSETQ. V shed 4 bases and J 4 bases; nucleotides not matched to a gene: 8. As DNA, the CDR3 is TGCGCCAGCAGCCTGGCGGACAGGGAGGCAGATACGCAGTATTTT. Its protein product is CASSLADREADTQYF.

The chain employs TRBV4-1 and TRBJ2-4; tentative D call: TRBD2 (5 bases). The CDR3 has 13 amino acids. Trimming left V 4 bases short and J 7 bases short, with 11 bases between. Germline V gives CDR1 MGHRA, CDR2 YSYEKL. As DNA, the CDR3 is TGCGCCAGCAGCCCCGGAGGCCCGAACATTCAGTACTTC. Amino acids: CASSPGGPNIQYF.

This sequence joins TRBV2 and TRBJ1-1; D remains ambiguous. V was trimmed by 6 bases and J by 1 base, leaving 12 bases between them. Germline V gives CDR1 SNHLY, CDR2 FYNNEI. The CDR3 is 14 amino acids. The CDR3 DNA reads TGTGCCAGCAGCCGAGAAGCAGGGAACACTGAAGCTTTCTTT. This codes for CASSREAGNTEAFF.

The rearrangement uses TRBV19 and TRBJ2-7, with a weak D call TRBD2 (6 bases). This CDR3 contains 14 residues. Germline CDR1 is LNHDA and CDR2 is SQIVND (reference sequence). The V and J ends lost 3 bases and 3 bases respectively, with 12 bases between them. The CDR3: CASSMGRTIYEQYF. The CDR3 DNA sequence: TGTGCCAGTAGTATGGGTCGGACTATCTACGAGCAGTACTTC.

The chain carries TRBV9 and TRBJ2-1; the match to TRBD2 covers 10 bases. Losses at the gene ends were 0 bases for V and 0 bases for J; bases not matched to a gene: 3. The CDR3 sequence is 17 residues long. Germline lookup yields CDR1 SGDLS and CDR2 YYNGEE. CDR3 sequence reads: CASSVGGLAASYNEQFF. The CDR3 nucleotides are TGTGCCAGCAGCGTAGGAGGACTAGCGGCCTCCTACAATGAGCAGTTCTTC.

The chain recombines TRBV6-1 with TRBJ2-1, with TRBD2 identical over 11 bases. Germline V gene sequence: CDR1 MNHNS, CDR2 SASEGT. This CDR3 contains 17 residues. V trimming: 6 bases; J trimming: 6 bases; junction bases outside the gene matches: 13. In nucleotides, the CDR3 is TGTGCCAGCAGCGAACGGACCGGGACTAGCGGTATCAATGAGCAGTTCTTC. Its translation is CASSERTGTSGINEQFF.

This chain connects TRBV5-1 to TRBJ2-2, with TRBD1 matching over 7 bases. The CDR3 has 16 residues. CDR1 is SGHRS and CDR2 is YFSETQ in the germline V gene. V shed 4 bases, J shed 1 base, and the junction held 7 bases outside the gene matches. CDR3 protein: CASSPEGQLNTGELFF. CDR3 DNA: TGCGCCAGCAGCCCCGAGGGACAGCTGAACACCGGGGAGCTGTTTTTT.

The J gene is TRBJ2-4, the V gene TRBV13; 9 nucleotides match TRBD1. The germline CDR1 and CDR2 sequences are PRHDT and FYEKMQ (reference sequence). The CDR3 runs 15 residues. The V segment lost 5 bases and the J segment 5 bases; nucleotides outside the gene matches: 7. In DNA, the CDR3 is TGTGCCAGCAGCAGATCACGGACAGGGGAAAACATTCAGTACTTC. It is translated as CASSRSRTGENIQYF.

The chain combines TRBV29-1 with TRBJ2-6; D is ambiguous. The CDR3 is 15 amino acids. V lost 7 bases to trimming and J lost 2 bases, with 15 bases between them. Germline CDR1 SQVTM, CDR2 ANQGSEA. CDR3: CSAEAYPAGANVLTF. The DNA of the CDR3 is TGCAGCGCTGAGGCTTATCCAGCTGGGGCCAACGTCCTGACTTTC.

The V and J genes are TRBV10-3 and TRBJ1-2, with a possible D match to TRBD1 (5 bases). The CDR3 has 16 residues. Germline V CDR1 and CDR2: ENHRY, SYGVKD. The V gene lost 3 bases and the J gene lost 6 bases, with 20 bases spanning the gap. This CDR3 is CAISEKEGRAGDGYTF. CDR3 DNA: TGTGCCATCAGTGAAAAAGAGGGCAGGGCGGGAGATGGCTACACCTTC.